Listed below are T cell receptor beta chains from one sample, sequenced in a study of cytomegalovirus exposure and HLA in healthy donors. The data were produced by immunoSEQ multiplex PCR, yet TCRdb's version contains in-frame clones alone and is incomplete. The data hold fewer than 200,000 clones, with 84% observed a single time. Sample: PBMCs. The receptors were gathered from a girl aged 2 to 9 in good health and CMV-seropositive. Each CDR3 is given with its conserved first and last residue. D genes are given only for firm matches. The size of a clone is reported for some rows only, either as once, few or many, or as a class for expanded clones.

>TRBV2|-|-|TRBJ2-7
CASSGYWGESYEQYF
TGTGCCAGCAGTGGGTATTGGGGGGAGAGCTACGAGCAGTACTTC
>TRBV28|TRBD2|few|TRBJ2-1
CASVAGPNEQFF
TGTGCCAGCGTAGCGGGACCTAATGAGCAGTTCTTC
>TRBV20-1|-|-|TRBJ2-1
CSAQGWDEQFF
TGCAGTGCTCAGGGATGGGATGAGCAGTTCTTC
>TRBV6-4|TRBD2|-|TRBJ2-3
CASSRLAGASADTQYF
TGTGCCAGCTCTAGATTAGCGGGGGCCTCCGCAGATACGCAGTATTTT
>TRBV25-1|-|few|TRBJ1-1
CASTQGREAFF
TGTGCCAGCACCCAAGGGAGGGAAGCTTTCTTT
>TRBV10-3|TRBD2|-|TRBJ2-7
CAISDRLAGGPVVYEQYF
TGTGCCATCAGTGACAGGCTAGCGGGAGGGCCCGTTGTGTACGAGCAGTACTTC
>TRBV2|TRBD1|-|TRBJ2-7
CASSTGVDEQYF
TGTGCCAGCAGTACAGGGGTGGACGAGCAGTACTTC
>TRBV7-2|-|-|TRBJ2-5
CATSIQGAAQETQYF
TGTGCCACTTCCATACAGGGAGCGGCCCAAGAGACCCAGTACTTC
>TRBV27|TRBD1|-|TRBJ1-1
CASSSNPQGEAFF
TGTGCCAGCAGTTCTAACCCACAGGGGGAAGCTTTCTTT
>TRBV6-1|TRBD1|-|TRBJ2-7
CASSEFRGTYEQYF
TGTGCCAGCAGTGAATTCAGGGGGACCTACGAGCAGTACTTC
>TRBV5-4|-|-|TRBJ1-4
CASSGSGRDEKLFF
TGTGCCAGCAGCGGATCAGGGCGAGATGAAAAACTGTTTTTT
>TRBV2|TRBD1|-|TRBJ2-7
CASGRDRGQPYEQYF
TGTGCCAGCGGCAGAGACAGGGGCCAACCCTACGAGCAGTACTTC
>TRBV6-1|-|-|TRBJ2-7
CASSARSGSLYEQYF
TGTGCCAGCAGTGCCCGCTCAGGTTCTCTCTACGAGCAGTACTTC
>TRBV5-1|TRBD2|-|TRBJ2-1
CASSLDGLAGAPFFFF
TGCGCCAGCAGCTTGGATGGGCTAGCGGGTGCCCCATTCTTCTTCTTC
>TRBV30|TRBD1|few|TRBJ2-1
CAWTEGQGYNEQFF
TGTGCCTGGACAGAAGGACAGGGTTACAATGAGCAGTTCTTC
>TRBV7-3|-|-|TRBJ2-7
CASSPRVDSYEQYF
TGTGCCAGCAGCCCCAGGGTGGACTCCTACGAGCAGTACTTC